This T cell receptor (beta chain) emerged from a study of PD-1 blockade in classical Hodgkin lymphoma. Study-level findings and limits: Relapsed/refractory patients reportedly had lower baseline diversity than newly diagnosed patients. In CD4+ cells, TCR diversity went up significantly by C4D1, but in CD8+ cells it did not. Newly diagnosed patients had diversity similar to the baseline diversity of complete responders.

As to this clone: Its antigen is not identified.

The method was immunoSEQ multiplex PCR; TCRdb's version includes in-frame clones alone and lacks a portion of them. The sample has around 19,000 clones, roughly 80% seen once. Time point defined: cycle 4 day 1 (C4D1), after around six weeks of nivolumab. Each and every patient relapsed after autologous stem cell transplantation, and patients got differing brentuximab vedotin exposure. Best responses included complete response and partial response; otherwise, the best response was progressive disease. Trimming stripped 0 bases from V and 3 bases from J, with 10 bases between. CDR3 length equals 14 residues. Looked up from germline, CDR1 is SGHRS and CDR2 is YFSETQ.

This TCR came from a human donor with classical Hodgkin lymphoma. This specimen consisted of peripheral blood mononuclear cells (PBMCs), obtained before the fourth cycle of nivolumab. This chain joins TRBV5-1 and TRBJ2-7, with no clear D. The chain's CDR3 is CASSLAEPGYEQYF. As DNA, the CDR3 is TGCGCCAGCAGCTTGGCCGAACCTGGCTACGAGCAGTACTTC.